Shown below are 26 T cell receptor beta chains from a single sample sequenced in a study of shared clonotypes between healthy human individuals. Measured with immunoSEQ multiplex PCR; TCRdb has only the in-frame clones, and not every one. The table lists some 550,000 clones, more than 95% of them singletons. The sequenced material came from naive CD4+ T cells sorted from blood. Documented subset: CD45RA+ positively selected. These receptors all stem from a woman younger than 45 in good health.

The CDR3 bases are TGTGCCAGCAGACCCAACCCAGGGCACGCCTACGAGCAGTACTTC. Amino acids: CASRPNPGHAYEQYF. The chain is built from TRBV27 and TRBJ2-7, with D perhaps TRBD1 (5 bases). CDR1 is MNHEY and CDR2 is SMNVEV in the germline V gene (reference sequence). The CDR3 covers 15 residues. Trimming took off 6 bases at V and 2 bases at J, with 17 bases between the two ends.

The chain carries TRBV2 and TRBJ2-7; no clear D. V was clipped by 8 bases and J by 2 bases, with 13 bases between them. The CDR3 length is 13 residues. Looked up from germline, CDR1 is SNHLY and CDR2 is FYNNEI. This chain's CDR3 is CASYGRTTYEQYF. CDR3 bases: TGTGCCAGCTATGGTCGTACTACCTACGAGCAGTACTTC.

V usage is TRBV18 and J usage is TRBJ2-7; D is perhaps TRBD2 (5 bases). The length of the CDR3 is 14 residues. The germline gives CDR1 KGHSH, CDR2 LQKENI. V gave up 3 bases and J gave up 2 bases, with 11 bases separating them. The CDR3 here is CASSPPDWTYEQYF. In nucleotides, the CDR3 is TGTGCCAGCTCACCTCCGGACTGGACCTACGAGCAGTACTTC.

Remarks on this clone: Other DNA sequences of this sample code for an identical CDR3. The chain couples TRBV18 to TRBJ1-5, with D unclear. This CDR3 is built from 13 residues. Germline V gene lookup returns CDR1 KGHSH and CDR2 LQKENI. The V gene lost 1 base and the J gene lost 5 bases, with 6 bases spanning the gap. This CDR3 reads CASSPQGDQPQHF. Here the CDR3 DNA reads TGTGCCAGCTCACCACAGGGTGATCAGCCCCAGCATTTT. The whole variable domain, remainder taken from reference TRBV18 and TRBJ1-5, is NAGVMQNPRHLVRRRGQEARLRCSPMKGHSHVYWYRQLPEEGLKFMVYLQKENIIDESGMPKERFSAEFPKEGPSILRIQQVVRGDSAAYFCASSPQGDQPQHFGDGTRLSIL.

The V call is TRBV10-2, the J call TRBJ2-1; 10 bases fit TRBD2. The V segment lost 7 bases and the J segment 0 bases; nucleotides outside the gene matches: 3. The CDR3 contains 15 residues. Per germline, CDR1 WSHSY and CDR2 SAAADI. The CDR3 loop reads CASTLAGASYNEQFF. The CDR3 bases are TGCGCCAGCACCCTAGCGGGGGCCTCCTACAATGAGCAGTTCTTC.

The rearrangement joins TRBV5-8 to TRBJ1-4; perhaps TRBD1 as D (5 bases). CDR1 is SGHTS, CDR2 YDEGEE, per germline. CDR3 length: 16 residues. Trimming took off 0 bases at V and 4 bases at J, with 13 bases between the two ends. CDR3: CASSLAVGTDNEKLFF. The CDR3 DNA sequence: TGTGCCAGCAGCTTGGCTGTCGGGACGGATAATGAAAAACTGTTTTTT.

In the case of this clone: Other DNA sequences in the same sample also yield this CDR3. The chain's CDR3 is CASSVGGTNTGELFF. The CDR3 DNA is TGTGCCAGCAGCGTAGGCGGTACGAACACCGGGGAGCTGTTTTTT. The chain links TRBV9 to TRBJ2-2; no firm D call. The germline V and J ends were trimmed by 0 bases and 0 bases, with 6 bases remaining between them. The CDR3 totals 15 residues. CDR1 SGDLS and CDR2 YYNGEE come from the germline V gene.

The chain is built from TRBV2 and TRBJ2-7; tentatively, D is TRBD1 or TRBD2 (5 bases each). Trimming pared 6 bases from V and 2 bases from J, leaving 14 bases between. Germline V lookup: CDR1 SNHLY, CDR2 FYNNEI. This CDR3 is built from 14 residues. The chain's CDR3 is CASSRNRGPYEQYF. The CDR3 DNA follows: TGTGCCAGCAGCAGGAACCGGGGACCCTACGAGCAGTACTTC.

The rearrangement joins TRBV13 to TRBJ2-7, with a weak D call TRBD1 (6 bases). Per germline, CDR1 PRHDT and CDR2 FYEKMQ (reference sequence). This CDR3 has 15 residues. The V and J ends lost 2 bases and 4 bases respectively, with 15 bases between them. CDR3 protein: CASSLLARGEYEQYF. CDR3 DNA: TGTGCCAGCAGCTTATTGGCCAGGGGAGAGTACGAGCAGTACTTC.

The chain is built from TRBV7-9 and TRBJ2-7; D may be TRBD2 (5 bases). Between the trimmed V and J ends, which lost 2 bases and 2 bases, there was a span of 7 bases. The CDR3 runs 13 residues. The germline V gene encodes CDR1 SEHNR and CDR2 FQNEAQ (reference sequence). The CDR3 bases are TGTGCCAGCAGCTTATTCGGGGCCTACGAGCAGTACTTC. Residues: CASSLFGAYEQYF.

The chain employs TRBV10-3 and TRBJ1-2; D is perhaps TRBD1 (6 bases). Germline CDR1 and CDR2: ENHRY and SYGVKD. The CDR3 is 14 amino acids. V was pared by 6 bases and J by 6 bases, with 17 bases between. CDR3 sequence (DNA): TGTGCCATCAGAGCTGGGGGCCGCGGGGATGGCTACACCTTC. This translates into CAIRAGGRGDGYTF.

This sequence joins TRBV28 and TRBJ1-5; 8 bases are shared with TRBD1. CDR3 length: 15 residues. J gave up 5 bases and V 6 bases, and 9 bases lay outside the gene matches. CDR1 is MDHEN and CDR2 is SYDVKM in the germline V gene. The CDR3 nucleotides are TGTGCCAGCAGCCAACCGGACAGGGCTTATCAGCCCCAGCATTTT. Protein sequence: CASSQPDRAYQPQHF.

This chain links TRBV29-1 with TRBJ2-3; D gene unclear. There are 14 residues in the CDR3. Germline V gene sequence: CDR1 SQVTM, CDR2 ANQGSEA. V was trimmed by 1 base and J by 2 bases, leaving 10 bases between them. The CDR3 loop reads CSVEGPGNTDTQYF. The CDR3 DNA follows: TGCAGCGTTGAAGGACCAGGAAACACAGATACGCAGTATTTT.

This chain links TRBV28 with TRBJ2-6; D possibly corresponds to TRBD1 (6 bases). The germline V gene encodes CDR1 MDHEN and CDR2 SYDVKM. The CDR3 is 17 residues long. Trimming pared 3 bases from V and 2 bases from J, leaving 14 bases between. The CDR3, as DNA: TGTGCCAGCAGTTTTACAAACAGGGACCCTGGGGCCAACGTCCTGACTTTC. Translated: CASSFTNRDPGANVLTF.

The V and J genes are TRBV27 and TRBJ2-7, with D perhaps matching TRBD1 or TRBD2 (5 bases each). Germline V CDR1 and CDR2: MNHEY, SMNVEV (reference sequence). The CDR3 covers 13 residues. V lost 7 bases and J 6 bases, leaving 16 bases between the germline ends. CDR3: CASTIRGGREQYF. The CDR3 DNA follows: TGTGCCAGCACCATTAGGGGCGGGCGCGAGCAGTACTTC.

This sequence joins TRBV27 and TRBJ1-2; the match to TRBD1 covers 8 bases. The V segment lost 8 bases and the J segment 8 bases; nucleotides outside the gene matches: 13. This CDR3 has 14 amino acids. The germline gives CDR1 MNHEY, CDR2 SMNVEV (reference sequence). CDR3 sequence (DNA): TGTGCCAGCGGGAGGGGGGGACAGGATGACGGCTACACCTTC. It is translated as CASGRGGQDDGYTF.

The CDR3 DNA reads as TGCGCCAGCAGCCAGAAGGTGGGAGCCTACGAGCAGTACTTC. It encodes CASSQKVGAYEQYF. The chain links TRBV5-1 to TRBJ2-7, with D possibly being TRBD2 (5 bases). This CDR3 has 14 amino acids. Germline V gene data show CDR1 as SGHRS and CDR2 as YFSETQ. The V and J ends lost 4 bases and 2 bases respectively, with 13 bases between them.

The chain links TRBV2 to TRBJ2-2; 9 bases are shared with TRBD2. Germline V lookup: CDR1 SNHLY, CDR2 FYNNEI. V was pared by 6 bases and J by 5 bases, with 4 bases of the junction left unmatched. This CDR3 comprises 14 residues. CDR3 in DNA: TGTGCCAGCAGGGTTAGCGGGAGTACCGGGGAGCTGTTTTTT. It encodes CASRVSGSTGELFF.

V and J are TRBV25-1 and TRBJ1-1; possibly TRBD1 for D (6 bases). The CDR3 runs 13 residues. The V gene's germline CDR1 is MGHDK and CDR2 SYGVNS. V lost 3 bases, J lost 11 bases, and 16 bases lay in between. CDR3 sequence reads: CASSDSDRPSAFF. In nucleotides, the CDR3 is TGTGCCAGCAGTGACTCAGACAGGCCGTCGGCTTTCTTT.

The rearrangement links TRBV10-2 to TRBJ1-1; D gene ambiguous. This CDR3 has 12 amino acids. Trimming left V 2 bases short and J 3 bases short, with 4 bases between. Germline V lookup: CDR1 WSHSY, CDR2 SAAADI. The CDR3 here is CASSEGYTEAFF. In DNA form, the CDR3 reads TGCGCCAGCAGTGAGGGGTACACTGAAGCTTTCTTT.

DNA of the CDR3: TGTGCCACCAGCCAGCGGCTAGCGGGAGGAGTGGGAGATACGCAGTATTTT. This encodes CATSQRLAGGVGDTQYF. The chain joins TRBV15 to TRBJ2-3; 11 bases align to TRBD2. V shed 5 bases, J shed 5 bases, and the junction held 12 bases outside the gene matches. The CDR3 loop spans 17 amino acids. Germline CDR1 LNHNV, CDR2 YYDKDF (reference sequence).

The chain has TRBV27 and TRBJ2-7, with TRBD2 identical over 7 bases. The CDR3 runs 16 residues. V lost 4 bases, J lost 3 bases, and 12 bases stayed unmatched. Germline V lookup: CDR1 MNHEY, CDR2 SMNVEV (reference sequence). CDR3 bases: TGTGCCAGCAGTTCTCCAAGGACTAGACGGAACTACGAGCAGTACTTC. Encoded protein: CASSSPRTRRNYEQYF.

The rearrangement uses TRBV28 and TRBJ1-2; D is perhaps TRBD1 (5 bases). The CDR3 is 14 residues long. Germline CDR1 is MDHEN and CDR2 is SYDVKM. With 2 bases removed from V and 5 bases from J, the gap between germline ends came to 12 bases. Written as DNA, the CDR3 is TGTGCCAGCAGTTTAGGCCAGGGCTTTTATGGCTACACCTTC. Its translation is CASSLGQGFYGYTF.

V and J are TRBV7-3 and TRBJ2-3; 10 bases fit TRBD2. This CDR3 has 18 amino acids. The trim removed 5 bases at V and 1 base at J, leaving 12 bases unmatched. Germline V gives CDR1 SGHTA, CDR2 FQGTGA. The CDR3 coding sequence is TGTGCCAGCAGCCTACAGGCTAGCGGGAGAGGCGGCACAGATACGCAGTATTTT. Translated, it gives CASSLQASGRGGTDTQYF.

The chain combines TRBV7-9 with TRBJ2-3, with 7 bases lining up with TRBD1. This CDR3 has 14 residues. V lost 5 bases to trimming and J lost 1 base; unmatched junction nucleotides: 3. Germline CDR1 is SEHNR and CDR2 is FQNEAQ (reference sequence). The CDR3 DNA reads TGTGCCAGCAGCCGTGGGACAGGCACAGATACGCAGTATTTT. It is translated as CASSRGTGTDTQYF.

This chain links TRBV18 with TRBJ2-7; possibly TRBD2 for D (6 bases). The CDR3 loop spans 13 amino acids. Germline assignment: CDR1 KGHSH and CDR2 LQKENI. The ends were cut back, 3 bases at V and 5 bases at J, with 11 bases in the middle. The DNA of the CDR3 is TGTGCCAGCTCACCGGGACTTGAGGACGAGCAGTACTTC. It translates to CASSPGLEDEQYF.